Presented here are 2 T cell receptor beta chains from one specimen sequenced in a study of shared clonotypes between healthy human individuals (dated by TCRdb to the early 2020s). The method behind the library was the immunoSEQ multiplex PCR assay. TCRdb stores this immuneACCESS table with in-frame sequences only. Part of the clones is absent; in the studies checked, under half of the shortfall reflects unresolved V genes, and no reason is known for the rest. The table for this sample lists 2 million to 2.5 million clones; approximately 95% of them were counted only once. Jointly, the top ten make up 0.35% to 0.45% of the sample. The sequenced material came from naive CD4+ T cells from PBMCs. The intended sense of this specimen's cell subset or site label: CD45RA+ positively selected. These receptors came from a young man in good health. Some clones in this sample may be carry-over from other donors' samples.

The chain carries TRBV15 and TRBJ2-1; D is perhaps TRBD1 (6 bases). The germline CDR1 and CDR2 sequences are LNHNV and YYDKDF (reference sequence). The CDR3 consists of 14 residues. With 3 bases removed from V and 2 bases from J, the gap between germline ends came to 8 bases. The CDR3 here is CATSRGDTYNEQFF. CDR3 nucleotides: TGTGCCACCAGCAGGGGGGACACCTACAATGAGCAGTTCTTC. Filled out from reference TRBV15 and TRBJ2-1, the complete variable domain reads DAMVIQNPRYQVTQFGKPVTLSCSQTLNHNVMYWYQQKSSQAPKLLFHYYDKDFNNEADTPDNFQSRRPNTSFCFLDIRSPGLGDTAMYLCATSRGDTYNEQFFGPGTRLTVL.

The chain recombines TRBV18 with TRBJ2-5; D may correspond to TRBD1 or TRBD2 (5 bases each). CDR3 length: 15 residues. CDR1 KGHSH and CDR2 LQKENI come from the germline V gene. Trimming took off 5 bases at V and 5 bases at J, with 18 bases between the two ends. The CDR3 here is CASSSSLGEGETQYF. The CDR3 DNA follows: TGTGCCAGCTCAAGCAGCCTCGGCGAGGGGGAGACCCAGTACTTC.